The 3 T cell receptor beta chains below all came from one sample that was sequenced in a study of Tregs in tolerant kidney transplant recipients. The data were produced by immunoSEQ multiplex PCR, yet TCRdb's version contains in-frame clones alone and is incomplete. The profile shows about 64,000 clones, 98% of them singletons. The sequencing here drew on Tregs from blood, taken before the transplant. Source of these receptors: a human donor who received a combined kidney and bone marrow transplant.

This sequence joins TRBV5-1 and TRBJ1-1; tentative D call: TRBD1 (5 bases). With 0 bases removed from V and 4 bases from J, the gap between germline ends came to 10 bases. The germline gives CDR1 SGHRS, CDR2 YFSETQ. The CDR3 has 14 residues. CDR3 DNA sequence: TGCGCCAGCAGCTTGGAAGGGGCATTCACTGAAGCTTTCTTT. Its translation is CASSLEGAFTEAFF.

The V call is TRBV6-5, the J call TRBJ2-7, with D uncertain. From germline, CDR1 is MNHEY and CDR2 SVGAGI. CDR3 length equals 14 residues. With 0 bases removed from V and 3 bases from J, the gap between germline ends came to 9 bases. The CDR3 DNA is TGTGCCAGCAGTTACTCTGAGAGAAGCTACGAGCAGTACTTC. This translates into CASSYSERSYEQYF.

The rearrangement links TRBV5-1 to TRBJ2-3; D is perhaps TRBD2 (5 bases). Germline V gene sequence: CDR1 SGHRS, CDR2 YFSETQ. The CDR3 is 17 residues long. V was trimmed by 8 bases and J by 4 bases, leaving 26 bases between them. The CDR3 protein is CASALYWTSRWPDTQYF. The DNA of the CDR3 is TGCGCCAGTGCCCTATATTGGACTTCGCGTTGGCCAGATACGCAGTATTTT.